This T cell receptor beta chain was recovered during a study of CD8 T cells in ankylosing spondylitis. The study's findings and limits: A number of the motif variants had already been described in reactive arthritis synovial fluid and blood. The study identified a TCR beta motif of under ten highly homologous variants that appeared characteristic of ankylosing spondylitis blood.

Construction of TCR beta libraries was performed using quantitative 5'-RACE with molecular barcodes. TCRdb processed the 5' RACE reads anew with MiXCR; each CDR3 protein has one entry. The table includes more than 600,000 distinct CDR3 sequences, around 17% detected once. Details on this clonotype: No antigen is known for it.

The source is a male donor with ankylosing spondylitis. Sequencing was performed on blood, either unsorted or a sorted T cell fraction (not recorded which).

The CDR3 is CASSQQRDTQYF. CDR3 in DNA: TGTGCCAGCAGTCAACAGAGGGATACGCAGTATTTT. This chain joins TRBV12-3 or TRBV12-4 and TRBJ2-3, with unresolved D. Trimming left V 5 bases short and J 6 bases short, with 9 bases between. The CDR3 length is 12 residues.